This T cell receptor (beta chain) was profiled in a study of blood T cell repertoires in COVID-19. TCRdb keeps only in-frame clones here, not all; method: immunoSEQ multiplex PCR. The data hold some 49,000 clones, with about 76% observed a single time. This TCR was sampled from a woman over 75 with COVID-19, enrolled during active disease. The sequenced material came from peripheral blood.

CDR3 amino acids: CASSAGGLGEAFF. For the CDR3, the DNA is TGTGCCAGCAGCGCGGGCGGTCTGGGTGAAGCTTTCTTT. The rearrangement links TRBV6-5 to TRBJ1-1; the D is unclear. V lost 6 bases to trimming and J lost 7 bases, with 15 bases between them. CDR1 is MNHEY, CDR2 SVGAGI, per germline. This CDR3 spans 13 amino acids.